This T cell receptor (beta chain) was identified in a study of blood T cell repertoires in COVID-19 (dated by TCRdb to 2019 to 2021). With regard to the full study: Samples from collaborators originated in the United States, Italy and Spain and spanned both the acute and convalescent phases of COVID-19. The prospective study material was composed of cDNA or gDNA derived from T cells, B-cell-depleted T cells, or PBMCs. The dataset comprised deeply sampled blood TCRbeta repertoires from subjects exposed to, actively infected with, or recovered from COVID-19. The repertoires were released in a freely available public database intended as a resource for research on the immune response to SARS-CoV-2. Samples came from the ongoing ImmuneRACE study (first 160 participants) plus 1,254 subjects from 6 global collaborators. A de-identified subject ID, COVID-19 status, age in years and sex were almost always included in the sample metadata. Where available, HLA class I and class II types were obtained from metadata supplied by the sample provider rather than from assay-based typing.

Each collaborating institution followed its own protocols to collect whole blood in K2EDTA tubes. For TCRbeta analysis, collaborators shipped samples as frozen whole blood, isolated PBMCs, or DNA extracted from either of those sample types. The CDR3 goes from the cysteine to the phenylalanine over 12 residues. CDR3 DNA is the only sequence kept; it has 36 bases, read in frame from the first base. The paper's findings and limits, for the study overall: The quantity of clinical and demographic metadata differed by source and by participant and was supplied without curation.

Notes on this clone: It has no known antigen specificity. Per-nucleotide qualities are absent, and no much larger clonotype sits a single base away.

The immunoSEQ Assay, a bias-controlled multiplex PCR, was used to amplify TCRbeta CDR3 regions from genomic DNA. As for the original processing: Nucleated cell counts per sample were estimated from amplification of reference gene primers within the assay. Sequence reads were collapsed and filtered to measure the absolute abundance of every unique TCRbeta CDR3 rearrangement. For each sample, productive Simpson clonality was calculated by taking the square root of Simpson's diversity index across productive rearrangements. In TCRdb, the immuneACCESS table is reduced to in-frame sequences with V and J assigned. These tables do not hold every clone; where another copy was compared, an unresolved V gene accounts for under half, and the others remain unexplained. That table is the source of V, J and clone size, and D and trimming were worked out from the DNA. Counted in this sample were about 250,000 clones; 75% to 90% of them appeared once. The ten top clones hold under 30% of the sample.

This receptor was taken from a man aged 40-55 years with acute or convalescent COVID-19. The rearranged chain carries TRBV12-3 or TRBV12-4 and TRBJ1-1; 10 of the junction bases match TRBD1. Sequencing was performed on peripheral blood. The CDR3 protein is CAAGTGATEAFF. The base sequence is TGTGCTGCCGGGACAGGGGCGACTGAAGCTTTCTTT.